One TCR beta chain is described in this entry. One Seattle source followed patients from active infection through their disease course. In germline, CDR1 is MNHEY, CDR2 SVGAGI. The CDR3 is made up of 15 amino acids. Unmatched junction bases numbered 11, after V lost 7 bases and J lost 3 bases. Only in-frame clones appear in the TCRdb table, and some are missing; sequencing was by immunoSEQ multiplex PCR. The profile shows 140,000 to 150,000 clones, over 80% of them singletons. The sample is drawn from a study of blood T cell repertoires in COVID-19. Overall study context: Specimens from acute and convalescent COVID-19 originated in the United States, Italy and Spain.

This sequence was found in a man younger than 45 with COVID-19, enrolled during active disease. The chain recombines TRBV6-5 with TRBJ2-7, with 8 bases matching TRBD2. Material: peripheral blood. In DNA form, the CDR3 reads TGTGCCAGCACCCCGGTTATAGCGGGAATCTACGAGCAGTACTTC. It specifies CASTPVIAGIYEQYF.